The rows below give T cell receptor beta chains drawn from one sample of a study of blood T cell repertoires in COVID-19. TCRdb's copy holds only in-frame clones and misses some; the assay was immunoSEQ multiplex PCR. The table shows about 260,000 clones, with around 90% occurring only once. The sample consisted of peripheral blood. All receptors come from a human donor in a cohort sampled during active COVID-19. Both conserved end residues are part of each CDR3. Fields, in order: D gene, V gene, J gene, clone size, CDR3 DNA, CDR3 protein. The D gene is left open where the match is weak. Where a row states a size, it is once, few, many or the class of an expanded clone; other rows omit it.

TRBD1	TRBV19	TRBJ1-2	NA	TGTGCCAGTAGTATAAGAGGGGGCGACTATGGCTACACCTTC	CASSIRGGDYGYTF
NA	TRBV7-9	TRBJ1-4	NA	TGTGCCAGCAGCTTAGGAGGGAAACAAGTAGGTGAAAAACTGTTTTTT	CASSLGGKQVGEKLFF
TRBD1	TRBV29-1	TRBJ1-2	NA	TGCAGCGTGCCCCCCTCGGGACAGGGTTACTACACCTTC	CSVPPSGQGYYTF
TRBD1	TRBV27	TRBJ1-2	NA	TGTGCCAGCAGTTTATACCACACAGGGGGACAGGGCTACACCTTC	CASSLYHTGGQGYTF
NA	TRBV9	TRBJ1-1	once	TGTGCCAGCAGCGTAGCACAGAACACTGAAGCTTTCTTT	CASSVAQNTEAFF
TRBD2	TRBV10-1	TRBJ2-7	NA	TGCGCCAGCAGTGAGTCGGGGGGGAATCGGTACGAGCAGTACTTC	CASSESGGNRYEQYF
NA	TRBV7-9	TRBJ1-2	NA	TGTGCCAGCAGCTTAGGAGGGCGCGTTGGTAACTATGGCTACACCTTC	CASSLGGRVGNYGYTF
TRBD1	TRBV6-4	TRBJ1-2	NA	TGTGCCAGCAGTCGGACAGGGAAAGACACCTTC	CASSRTGKDTF
NA	TRBV18	TRBJ1-2	NA	TGTGCCAGCTCATCCGACAGGAACTATGGCTACACCTTC	CASSSDRNYGYTF
TRBD1	TRBV6-6	TRBJ1-1	NA	TGTGCCAGCAGTGACAGACAGGGTGCAGACACTGAAGCTTTCTTT	CASSDRQGADTEAFF
NA	TRBV14	TRBJ2-2	NA	TGTGCCAGCAGCCTGAGGGAACCGAACACCGGGGAGCTGTTTTTT	CASSLREPNTGELFF
TRBD1	TRBV19	TRBJ2-2	once	TGTGCCAGTAGTACCTCAGGGGGACGGCTGGCCGGGGAGCTGTTTTTT	CASSTSGGRLAGELFF
TRBD2	TRBV10-3	TRBJ2-7	NA	TGTGCCATCAGTGAGTCGGAGTTGCAAGCGGGAGTGGATGAGCAGTACTTC	CAISESELQAGVDEQYF
NA	TRBV4-3	TRBJ2-7	NA	TGCGCCAGCAGCCAAGAGCTGGCCGTGGAGCAGTACTTC	CASSQELAVEQYF
TRBD1	TRBV9	TRBJ1-2	NA	TGTGCCAGCAGCTCCTCGACAGGGTCCCTCTATGGCTACACCTTC	CASSSSTGSLYGYTF
NA	TRBV12-3/TRBV12-4	TRBJ2-3	NA	TGTGCCAGCAGGCTGCGCAGCACAGATACGCAGTATTTT	CASRLRSTDTQYF
NA	TRBV28	TRBJ2-5	NA	TGTGCCAGCAGTCCCCTCCCCGACAGTTTCAAAGAGACCCAGTACTTC	CASSPLPDSFKETQYF
TRBD1	TRBV28	TRBJ2-7	NA	TGTGCCAGCAGTTTTCGCGAGACAGGGGCCTACGAGCAGTACTTC	CASSFRETGAYEQYF
TRBD1	TRBV9	TRBJ1-2	NA	TGTGCCAGCAGCAAACCAGGGACAGGCGACTTCTATGGCTACACCTTC	CASSKPGTGDFYGYTF
TRBD1	TRBV5-4	TRBJ2-7	NA	TGTGCCAGCAGCCATCGACAGGGGGCCTACGAGCAGTACTTC	CASSHRQGAYEQYF
TRBD1	TRBV6-5	TRBJ1-5	NA	TGTGCCAGCAGCCCCGGACAGGGTCAGCCCCAGCATTTT	CASSPGQGQPQHF
TRBD2	TRBV27	TRBJ2-7	NA	TGTGCCAGCAGTGTCTCGGGGGGATTCATATACGAGCAGTACTTC	CASSVSGGFIYEQYF
NA	TRBV27	TRBJ2-2	NA	TGTGCCAGCAGACGAACAGGGTACCCCGGGGAGCTGTTTTTT	CASRRTGYPGELFF
NA	TRBV2	TRBJ2-3	few	TGTGCCAGCACTACCGGGATCACAGATACGCAGTATTTT	CASTTGITDTQYF
NA	TRBV6-5	TRBJ2-3	NA	TGTGCCTGGGGGGGGGCCATTTCGGATACGCAGTATTTT	CAWGGAISDTQYF
TRBD2	TRBV7-2	TRBJ2-7	NA	TGTGCCAGCAGCTTACAGACTAGCGGGAGAGGATCCGAGCAGTACTTC	CASSLQTSGRGSEQYF
TRBD2	TRBV7-2	TRBJ2-7	NA	TGTGCCAGCAGTTTCGCGGGGACTAGCCCCTACGAGCAGTACTTC	CASSFAGTSPYEQYF
NA	TRBV2	TRBJ2-7	NA	TGTGCCAGCGGCGCGGGGACGGGAGATTGGAAGCAGTACTTC	CASGAGTGDWKQYF
NA	TRBV7-2	TRBJ2-3	NA	TGTGCCAGCAGCATATATCCGGGACAACGCACAGATACGCAGTATTTT	CASSIYPGQRTDTQYF
NA	TRBV7-9	TRBJ2-3	NA	TGTGCCAGCAGCGATTCGACTAGTACAGATACGCAGTATTTT	CASSDSTSTDTQYF
NA	TRBV5-4	TRBJ1-2	NA	TGTGCCAGCAGTTTCAGGGGCGTGAGTGGCTACACCTTC	CASSFRGVSGYTF
NA	TRBV19	TRBJ2-5	NA	TGTGCCAGTGGAGGGACGGTCCAAGAGACCCAGTACTTC	CASGGTVQETQYF
TRBD1	TRBV7-9	TRBJ1-2	NA	TGTGCCAGCAGACAGGGGGCGACCGGGACAGGCCATCGTGGGTACACCTTC	CASRQGATGTGHRGYTF
NA	TRBV2	TRBJ2-1	NA	TGTGCCAGCAGTGGGGGGGACTACAATGAGCAGTTCTTC	CASSGGDYNEQFF
TRBD1	TRBV6-2/TRBV6-3	TRBJ2-6	NA	TGTGCCAGCAGCACGGGACAGAGGACCTCTGGGGCCAACGTCCTGACTTTC	CASSTGQRTSGANVLTF
TRBD2	TRBV28	TRBJ2-5	NA	TGTGCCAGCAGTTTCGGCGGGAGGGCCATGTCGTCGGAGACCCAGTACTTC	CASSFGGRAMSSETQYF
TRBD2	TRBV7-3	TRBJ2-2	NA	TGTGCCAGCAGCACGGGACTAGCGGGAGTAGGAACCGGGGAGCTGTTTTTT	CASSTGLAGVGTGELFF
NA	TRBV2	TRBJ2-6	NA	TGTGCCAGCAGTGAATATGGGACACCCGCCTCTGGGGCCAACGTCCTGACTTTC	CASSEYGTPASGANVLTF
NA	TRBV7-2	TRBJ1-4	NA	TGTGCCAGCAGCTTAGCGGGGCCCCCCAATGAAAAACTGTTTTTT	CASSLAGPPNEKLFF
NA	TRBV10-3	TRBJ2-7	NA	TGTGCCATCAGTGAGTCGCAGTACGAGCAGTACTTC	CAISESQYEQYF
NA	TRBV30	TRBJ1-6	once	TGTGCCTGGCAAAAACCTCTCAGCTCCTATAATTCACCCCTCCACTTT	CAWQKPLSSYNSPLHF
TRBD2	TRBV6-2/TRBV6-3	TRBJ2-3	NA	TGTGCCAGCAGTTACGGCGGGAGGGCAGATACGCAGTATTTT	CASSYGGRADTQYF
NA	TRBV6-2/TRBV6-3	TRBJ1-2	NA	TGTGCCAGCAGTTACTCGATTCCGGGCTATGGCTACACCTTC	CASSYSIPGYGYTF
NA	TRBV19	TRBJ2-6	NA	TGTGCCAGTAGTATGCAGGGCTACGCTGGGGCCAACGTCCTGACTTTC	CASSMQGYAGANVLTF
TRBD1	TRBV19	TRBJ2-7	NA	TGTGCCAGTAGCCCCCGGGGGGGACAGGGGATCTACGAGCAGTACTTC	CASSPRGGQGIYEQYF
NA	TRBV6-2/TRBV6-3	TRBJ1-2	NA	TGTGCCAGCAGTCGACCCAACCCACAGGATGGCTACACCTTC	CASSRPNPQDGYTF
TRBD1	TRBV10-3	TRBJ1-5	few	TGTGCCATCAGTGTTGGGGACAGCTATAGCAATCAGCCCCAGCATTTT	CAISVGDSYSNQPQHF
TRBD2	TRBV11-2	TRBJ2-7	NA	TGTGCCAGCAGCCGCCTCCTAGCGGGAGAGGACGAGCAGTACTTC	CASSRLLAGEDEQYF
TRBD1	TRBV2	TRBJ1-1	NA	TGTGCCAGCAGCGCCGGGACAGGGGGATCTATGAACACTGAAGCTTTCTTT	CASSAGTGGSMNTEAFF
NA	TRBV5-4	TRBJ1-2	NA	TGTGCCAGCAGCTTCGAGCGAGGGAATGGCTACACCTTC	CASSFERGNGYTF
NA	TRBV6-5	TRBJ1-1	NA	TGTGCCAGCAACGAGGATTGGAACACTGAAGCTTTCTTT	CASNEDWNTEAFF
NA	TRBV19	TRBJ1-6	NA	TGTGCCAGTAGTATAGACAGAAACTCCTATAATTCACCCCTCCACTTT	CASSIDRNSYNSPLHF
NA	TRBV7-2	TRBJ1-5	few	TGTGCCAGCAGCTTAGAAGGCTGGAGGGCTCAGCCCCAGCATTTT	CASSLEGWRAQPQHF
NA	TRBV2	TRBJ1-5	few	TGTGCCAGCAGTGAAGGGCTAGGGGGTGGTCAGCCCCAGCATTTT	CASSEGLGGGQPQHF
TRBD1	TRBV19	TRBJ1-6	NA	TGTGCCAGTAGTTCCCAGGGACAGGGGACTTCACCCCTCCACTTT	CASSSQGQGTSPLHF
NA	TRBV18	TRBJ2-7	NA	TGTGCCAGCTCACGGGGCCCTAGCTCCTACGAGCAGTACTTC	CASSRGPSSYEQYF
NA	TRBV9	TRBJ2-1	few	TGTGCCAGCAGCGTAGTCGAGGGTGAGCAGTTCTTC	CASSVVEGEQFF
NA	TRBV28	TRBJ2-5	NA	TGTGCCAGCAGTTTATTACAGTCCGGAGAGACCCAGTACTTC	CASSLLQSGETQYF